The 31 T cell receptor beta chains listed next were all sequenced from one sample in a study of blood T cells in healthy people across ages (dated by TCRdb to about 2015). Preparation of the library involved 5' RACE. TCRdb names Illumina HiSeq 2500 as the instrument used. A second PCR of about 7 to 12 cycles was run with a J-beta primer mix and a sample-barcoded 5' primer. In TCRdb, the public reads were trimmed at Q25 with fastp and aligned with MiXCR, with productive beta chains retained. CDR3 protein duplicates are merged, each entry listing the most common genes and DNA. Counted in this sample were around 620,000 distinct CDR3 sequences; 27% of them appeared once. The top ten constitute 18% of the sample. The sequenced sample was blood. The origin of the receptors is an older woman in good health.

This clonotype came up a few times. The chain uses TRBV4-1 and TRBJ1-3; D is uncertain. The germline CDR1 and CDR2 sequences are MGHRA and YSYEKL. The CDR3 totals 15 residues. The ends were cut back, 1 base at V and 2 bases at J, with 9 bases in the middle. The CDR3 protein is CASSQVWGTGNTIYF. CDR3 coding DNA: TGCGCCAGCAGCCAAGTCTGGGGTACTGGAAACACCATATATTTT.

This chain links TRBV3-1 with TRBJ2-4, with 14 bases that match TRBD2. Germline CDR1 and CDR2: LGHDT and YNNKEL (reference sequence). The CDR3 consists of 17 residues. Trimming took 0 bases from V and 8 from J; bases not matched to a gene: 6. CDR3 bases: TGTGCCAGCAGCCAAGAGGGACTAGCGGGAGTAAGGGACATTCAGTACTTC. This translates into CASSQEGLAGVRDIQYF. Based on the CDR3 plus reference TRBV3-1 and TRBJ2-4, the full variable domain is DTAVSQTPKYLVTQMGNDKSIKCEQNLGHDTMYWYKQDSKKFLKIMFSYNNKELIINETVPNRFSPKSPDKAHLNLHINSLELGDSAVYFCASSQEGLAGVRDIQYFGAGTRLSVL.

This clonotype has more than one count but fewer than ten. The chain combines TRBV7-2 with TRBJ2-1; D could derive from TRBD1 or TRBD2 (5 bases each). TRBJ2-5 explains the end of the DNA better; the J call may be wrong. Per the germline V gene, CDR1 is SGHTA and CDR2 is FQGNSA. This CDR3 contains 14 residues. The CDR3 sequence: CASSSLRGGETQYF. The CDR3 DNA sequence: TGTGCCAGCAGCTCGTTAAGGGGCGGGGAGACCCAGTACTTC.

This chain joins TRBV7-9 and TRBJ2-5; no reliable D call. With the DNA end fitting TRBJ2-7 better, the J assignment may be wrong. CDR1 and CDR2 (germline): SEHNR, FQNEAQ (reference sequence). The CDR3 loop spans 13 amino acids. The CDR3 spells CASSFGPSYEQYF. The CDR3 DNA reads as TGTGCCAGCAGCTTCGGACCCTCCTACGAGCAGTACTTC.

This clonotype has a handful of counts. The V and J genes are TRBV4-3 and TRBJ1-2, with D possibly matching TRBD1 (5 bases). This CDR3 region has 14 residues. Germline V CDR1 and CDR2: LGHNA, YSLEER. Deletions cut 2 bases from V and 7 bases from J, with 14 bases between. CDR3 residues: CASSQPGMGLGYTF. The DNA for the CDR3 is TGCGCCAGCAGCCAACCGGGGATGGGGCTTGGCTACACCTTC.

This clonotype has just a few counts. This chain uses TRBV7-9 with TRBJ1-1, with 8 nucleotides matching TRBD1. Germline CDR1 is SEHNR and CDR2 is FQNEAQ (reference sequence). The CDR3 sequence is 14 residues long. Trimming removed 1 base from V and 4 bases from J; junction bases left unmatched: 2. The CDR3 nucleotides read TGTGCCAGCAGCTTAGGACAGGGGATCACTGAAGCTTTCTTT. Encoded protein: CASSLGQGITEAFF.

This sequence joins TRBV5-6 and TRBJ2-1, with D maybe TRBD1 (5 bases). Germline loops: CDR1 SGHDT, CDR2 YYEEEE. CDR3 length equals 14 residues. Trimming cost V 2 bases and J 7 bases, with 13 bases left between them. CDR3 in amino acids: CASSLITGDNEQFF. The CDR3 DNA follows: TGTGCCAGCAGCTTAATCACAGGAGATAATGAGCAGTTCTTC. Combining the CDR3 with reference TRBV5-6 and TRBJ2-1 gives the whole variable domain DAGVTQSPTHLIKTRGQQVTLRCSPKSGHDTVSWYQQALGQGPQFIFQYYEEEERQRGNFPDRFSGHQFPNYSSELNVNALLLGDSALYLCASSLITGDNEQFFGPGTRLTVL.

This rearrangement joins TRBV6-2 or TRBV6-3 to TRBJ2-1, with TRBD1 identical over 8 bases. Germline CDR1 and CDR2: MNHEY and SVGEGT. The CDR3 loop spans 15 amino acids. Trimming cost V 6 bases and J 9 bases; bases outside gene matches: 13. The CDR3 nucleotides are TGTGCCAGCAGCCCTGGACAGGGCGGAATAGGTGAGCAGTTCTTC. It is translated as CASSPGQGGIGEQFF.

This clonotype came up a few times. The CDR3 DNA reads as TGTGCCAGCAGTATTCTGCCGGGACAGGGGATTGAAAAACTGTTTTTT. Amino acids: CASSILPGQGIEKLFF. The chain joins TRBV12-3 or TRBV12-4 to TRBJ1-4; 10 bases line up with TRBD1. This CDR3 is built from 16 residues. Germline trimming cut 5 bases from V and 7 bases from J; bases unmatched to any gene: 10.

The V call is TRBV20-1, the J call TRBJ1-2; no definite D call. Germline V gene lookup returns CDR1 DFQATT and CDR2 SNEGSKA (reference sequence). This CDR3 contains 15 residues. V lost 0 bases and J 1 base, leaving 12 bases between the germline ends. The CDR3 sequence is CSARDSTGFNYGYTF. The CDR3 DNA sequence: TGCAGTGCTAGAGATTCAACCGGTTTTAACTATGGCTACACCTTC.

The gene calls are TRBV4-2 and TRBJ2-5; D is perhaps TRBD2 (6 bases). Germline assignment: CDR1 LGHNA and CDR2 YNFKEQ. The CDR3 consists of 13 residues. V was clipped by 3 bases and J by 5 bases, with 10 bases between them. This CDR3 reads CASSQRAGETQYF. DNA of the CDR3: TGTGCCAGCAGCCAGAGGGCGGGGGAGACCCAGTACTTC.

Points on this clonotype: An end of the junction differs from the germline gene, which may be a read error. The chain employs TRBV6-1 and TRBJ2-3; 9 bases align to TRBD1. Germline V lookup: CDR1 MNHNS, CDR2 SASEGT. The CDR3 loop spans 15 amino acids. The DNA for the CDR3 is TGTGCCCGCAGTGCCGGGACAGGGTTCACAGATACGCAGTATTTT. It translates to CARSAGTGFTDTQYF.

The CDR3 loop is CASSVGGGQEVYGYTF. The DNA for the CDR3 is TGTGCCAGCAGCGTCGGAGGGGGACAAGAGGTCTATGGCTACACCTTC. The chain recombines TRBV9 with TRBJ1-2; D possibly corresponds to TRBD1 (6 bases). The V and J ends lost 2 bases and 4 bases respectively, with 18 bases between them. Per germline, CDR1 SGDLS and CDR2 YYNGEE. This CDR3 has 16 amino acids. The entire variable domain, with the rest obtained from reference TRBV9 and TRBJ1-2, is as follows: DSGVTQTPKHLITATGQRVTLRCSPRSGDLSVYWYQQSLDQGLQFLIQYYNGEERAKGNILERFSAQQFPDLHSELNLSSLELGDSALYFCASSVGGGQEVYGYTFGSGTRLTVV.

As to this clonotype: At one end the junction does not follow the germline gene, possibly because of a read error. The rearrangement uses TRBV29-1 and TRBJ1-4, with no clear D. Per the germline V gene, CDR1 is SQVTM and CDR2 is ANQGSEA. This CDR3 has 15 residues. The CDR3 loop is CSVEGSMGTNEKLFF. For the CDR3, the DNA is TGCAGCGTGGAAGGGTCCATGGGGACTAATGAAAAACTGTTTTTT.

This chain uses TRBV29-1 with TRBJ2-5, with D unclear. The J call may be wrong; the DNA end is better matched by TRBJ2-7. The CDR3 spans 11 residues. CDR1 is SQVTM and CDR2 is ANQGSEA in the germline V gene. CDR3: CSVGHLYEQYF. CDR3 DNA sequence: TGCAGCGTTGGACACTTATACGAGCAGTACTTC.

This sequence joins TRBV20-1 and TRBJ2-3; unclear D gene. Germline loops: CDR1 DFQATT, CDR2 SNEGSKA (reference sequence). V was pared by 3 bases and J by 2 bases, with 21 bases between. CDR3 length: 17 amino acids. The CDR3 sequence: CSASGPLGLGPTDTQYF. CDR3 nucleotides: TGCAGTGCTAGCGGTCCTCTGGGCCTAGGTCCCACAGATACGCAGTATTTT.

Worth noting for this clonotype: The germline gene is not matched at one end of the junction; a read error may be the cause. The chain combines TRBV6-1 with TRBJ2-3; D remains ambiguous. Germline CDR1 reads MNHNS; CDR2 reads SASEGT. The CDR3 covers 13 residues. The chain's CDR3 is CATSEGWADTQYF. The CDR3 region has the DNA TGTGCCACCAGTGAAGGGTGGGCAGATACGCAGTATTTT.

This rearrangement joins TRBV6-4 to TRBJ2-1, with D perhaps TRBD1 (5 bases). Trimming cost V 5 bases and J 9 bases, with 14 bases left between them. This CDR3 has 13 residues. Germline CDR1 is MRHNA and CDR2 is SNTAGT. The DNA of the CDR3 is TGTGCCAGCAGTCAACTCGACCAGGGTGAGCAGTTCTTC. Encoded protein: CASSQLDQGEQFF.

This clonotype has only a few counts. CDR3 bases: TGTGCCAGCAGCCAAGACTCAGATCAGCCCCAGCATTTT. Protein product: CASSQDSDQPQHF. This sequence joins TRBV3-1 and TRBJ1-5; D gene ambiguous. There are 13 residues in the CDR3. V was clipped by 0 bases and J by 5 bases, with 5 bases between them. The germline CDR1 and CDR2 sequences are LGHDT and YNNKEL (reference sequence).

This clonotype has a handful of counts. V gene TRBV7-2 combines with J gene TRBJ2-1, with 9 bases identical to TRBD2. V was clipped by 1 base and J by 7 bases; unmatched bases: 11. Germline V gene sequence: CDR1 SGHTA, CDR2 FQGNSA. The CDR3 has 17 amino acids. The CDR3 sequence: CASSLVLGAGGRNEQFF. CDR3 nucleotides: TGTGCCAGCAGCTTAGTGCTCGGGGCGGGGGGGCGGAATGAGCAGTTCTTC.

The chain combines TRBV7-2 with TRBJ1-2; TRBD1 matches at 7 bases. The CDR3 has 15 amino acids. The germline gives CDR1 SGHTA, CDR2 FQGNSA. V shed 3 bases and J 8 bases; nucleotides not matched to a gene: 12. As DNA, the CDR3 is TGTGCCAGCAGCTTGGGAGACAGGGACGAGGCCGGCTACACCTTC. It codes for CASSLGDRDEAGYTF.

This clonotype occurred a few times. This chain connects TRBV7-2 to TRBJ2-7; TRBD1 matches 7 bases. The CDR3 totals 15 residues. The germline V gene encodes CDR1 SGHTA and CDR2 FQGNSA. V lost 4 bases, J lost 3 bases, and 9 bases stayed unmatched. The DNA of the CDR3 is TGTGCCAGCAGCTCTCGGACAGGAGGTTTCTACGAGCAGTACTTC. Translated, it gives CASSSRTGGFYEQYF.

The V gene is TRBV2, the J gene TRBJ2-4, with a possible D match to TRBD2 (5 bases). Germline CDR1 reads SNHLY; CDR2 reads FYNNEI. V gave up 4 bases and J gave up 8 bases, with 12 bases separating them. The CDR3 loop spans 13 amino acids. DNA of the CDR3: TGTGCCAGCAGTGGGGAGCCCGGGGACATTCAGTACTTC. Amino acid sequence: CASSGEPGDIQYF. Supplemented by reference TRBV2 and TRBJ2-4, the full variable domain reads EPEVTQTPSHQVTQMGQEVILRCVPISNHLYFYWYRQILGQKVEFLVSFYNNEISEKSEIFDDQFSVERPDGSNFTLKIRSTKLEDSAMYFCASSGEPGDIQYFGAGTRLSVL.

J is TRBJ2-1 and V is TRBV6-2 or TRBV6-3; 10 nucleotides line up with TRBD2. The V gene's germline CDR1 is MNHEY and CDR2 SVGEGT. The CDR3 covers 18 residues. Trimming removed 2 bases from V and 2 bases from J; junction bases left unmatched: 9. For the CDR3, the DNA is TGTGCCAGCAGTTACCTCCCTAGCGGGGGCCTAGCCTACAATGAGCAGTTCTTC. As protein: CASSYLPSGGLAYNEQFF.

The rearrangement links TRBV7-2 to TRBJ2-4, with D unresolved. Germline CDR1 is SGHTA and CDR2 is FQGNSA. V lost 0 bases and J 0 bases, leaving 9 bases between the germline ends. This CDR3 has 16 amino acids. The CDR3 is CASSLAWSLAKNIQYF. The CDR3 DNA is TGTGCCAGCAGCTTAGCTTGGTCTTTAGCCAAAAACATTCAGTACTTC.

This clonotype has only a few counts. The CDR3 protein is CASSRSGTGYTDRNEQFF. DNA for the CDR3: TGTGCCAGCAGCAGATCCGGGACAGGGTACACCGACAGGAATGAGCAGTTCTTC. The genes are TRBV7-2 and TRBJ2-1, with 9 bases identical to TRBD1. V shed 5 bases and J 7 bases; nucleotides not matched to a gene: 18. There are 18 residues in the CDR3. CDR1 and CDR2 (germline): SGHTA, FQGNSA.

This chain links TRBV12-3 or TRBV12-4 with TRBJ1-2, with 7 bases identical to TRBD1. With V trimmed by 3 bases and J by 2 bases, 6 bases remained unmatched. The CDR3 length is 15 residues. CDR3 residues: CASSFRQGLNYGYTF. CDR3 bases: TGTGCCAGCAGTTTTAGACAGGGCCTGAACTATGGCTACACCTTC.

This clonotype turned up a few times. V usage is TRBV20-1 and J usage is TRBJ2-7, with D maybe TRBD2 (6 bases). The CDR3 covers 16 residues. Germline values: CDR1 DFQATT, CDR2 SNEGSKA (reference sequence). The V end lost 1 base, the J end lost 4 bases, and 20 bases lay between the germline ends. DNA of the CDR3: TGCAGTGCTAGAGCCCCCGCGGGACCACGACCATACGAGCAGTACTTC. Amino acids: CSARAPAGPRPYEQYF.

A remark on this clonotype: A much larger clone lies one base from this, so it may be a read error. V is TRBV20-1 and J is TRBJ2-5; TRBD1 is a possible D gene (5 bases). The CDR3 contains 12 residues. The V gene's germline CDR1 is DFQATT and CDR2 SNEGSKA (reference sequence). V was clipped by 2 bases and J by 11 bases, with 15 bases between them. CDR3 DNA sequence: TGCAGTGCTAGACAGGGCCCCTACAAGCAGTACTTC. It is translated as CSARQGPYKQYF.

This chain joins TRBV4-3 and TRBJ1-1; 7 positions match TRBD1. The germline V gene has CDR1 LGHNA and CDR2 YSLEER. The CDR3 consists of 15 residues. J lost 5 bases, V lost 1 base, and 7 bases had no gene match. CDR3 sequence: CASSQAQGGGTEAFF. The CDR3, as DNA: TGCGCCAGCAGCCAAGCCCAGGGGGGGGGGACTGAAGCTTTCTTT.

As to this clonotype: The CDR3 end shows no conserved phenylalanine or tryptophan, and so a read error is likely. The V and J genes are TRBV4-3 and TRBJ2-3; 9 nucleotides align to TRBD2. Germline CDR1 is LGHNA and CDR2 is YSLEER. The V and J ends lost 1 base and 3 bases, in that order; junction bases with no gene match: 5. The CDR3 covers 16 residues. CDR3 in amino acids: CASSQVAGGPTDTQYL. The CDR3 nucleotides are TGCGCCAGCAGCCAAGTGGCGGGGGGGCCGACAGATACGCAGTATCTT.